The entry that follows covers one T cell receptor beta chain sequence. The target of this receptor is not known. The data stem from a study of T cells in women clearing cervical HPV infection (dated by TCRdb to the late 2010s). As for the study more broadly: Cases were some 24 women with histologically confirmed HPV16-related CIN3 or worse, including a couple of invasive cancers. The parent cohort enrolled 10,000 to 13,000 women aged 18 or older in Guanacaste, Costa Rica, during about 1992 to 1994 and followed them for around 7 years. Blood from cases was collected at the visit at which the lesion was first identified, whereas blood from controls was collected once infection was no longer detected. Controls were more than 20 women whose single incident HPV16 infection cleared within 12 months without precancer or cancer developing. Since HLA typing was available for only a few women, HLA type could not be ruled out as a confounder. For cases, the median interval between lesion detection and blood sampling was approximately 150 days, with an interquartile range of roughly 80 to 200 days. Five blinded duplicates per group were added as quality controls, giving around 60 samples: around 50 participants and 10 replicates. The exploratory proof-of-principle case-control study was nested within the Guanacaste HPV Natural History Study in Costa Rica and compared TCR repertoires across cervical HPV16 outcomes. Cases and controls were matched on age within five years and on year of sample collection. Median age was 34 years in cases versus 37 to 40 in controls, and baseline characteristics did not differ significantly.

TCR beta CDR3 regions were amplified by multiplex PCR from an average of around 1,200 ng genomic DNA per sample using the immunoSEQ assay. To correct primer bias, the assay used a complete synthetic TCR repertoire to set an amplification baseline. The amplicons were sequenced using the Illumina platform. Per the original workflow: Error correction of the sequences involved clustering with frequency ratios plus a modified nearest-neighbor algorithm, after which the sequences were analyzed in the immunoSEQ Analyzer using IMGT gene definitions. TCR richness and evenness were averaged over 20 rarefaction repeats at each rarefaction depth, excluding samples with fewer sequences than the depth. Wilcoxon rank sum tests with FDR correction were used to compare V, D and J gene relative abundances between the groups. An intraclass correlation of around 96% for TCR richness and an average of around 82% across over 65 gene segments were obtained from the blinded duplicates. Held by TCRdb, this immuneACCESS table contains in-frame sequences only and omits some clones. Under half of the omission traces to an unresolved V gene where checked; the cause of the rest is unknown. V, J and clone size are taken as reported in that table, and D and trimming were inferred from the DNA itself. The table for this sample lists 40,000 to 55,000 clones. 1% to 1.5% of the sample lies in the top ten.

Results the study describes overall, beyond this receptor: The cross-sectional design could not show whether associations preceded infection or resulted from it; effector/memory subsets and HPV-specific T cells were not isolated. TCR repertoire richness was significantly higher in CIN3+ cases than in controls across sequencing depths, while evenness did not differ. By combining richness with V gene abundances, random forest classifiers separated cases from controls with an estimated AUC of about 0.82. T-cell numbers per sample were unknown, so richness differences could reflect varying T-cell content rather than repertoire biology.

Every participant had a single incident cervical HPV16 infection, and women with prevalent HPV16 infections were excluded. Cervical HPV DNA was detected with MY09/MY11 PCR, and genotyping was done by dot-blot hybridization. Around 15 mL of heparinized blood were centrifuged, and the buffy coat was aliquoted, frozen at -30°C, then stored at -80°C. QIAGEN kits were used to extract genomic DNA from buffy coat specimens. This receptor was taken from a woman aged 18 to 75 with a cervical HPV16 infection that either progressed to CIN3+ or cleared (not recorded which). Material for sequencing was blood buffy coat.

The part of the CDR3 DNA that was read is TGTGCCAGCAGCTTTCGGACTAGCAATGAG. This encodes CASSFRTSNE. The complete CDR3 protein is CASSFRTSNEQFF. This chain joins TRBV5-4 to TRBJ2-1, with 7 central nucleotides matching TRBD2. The read comes to an end 3 residues before the CDR3 does, leaving the germline J gene to fill in the end. V is cut back by 2 bases and J by 6 bases, with 2 bases in the junction unmatched. The CDR3 measures 13 amino acids from cysteine to phenylalanine. The DNA has 30 bases, all within the CDR3, and is read from base 1. For CDR1 and CDR2, the germline V gene (reference sequence) lists SGHNT and YYREEE.